The 9 T cell receptor beta chains reported below all come from one sample, sequenced in a study of blood T cell repertoires in COVID-19. TCRdb keeps only in-frame clones here, not all; method: immunoSEQ multiplex PCR. The sample carries 150,000 or so clones, around 83% recorded once. The sample was peripheral blood. These receptors were collected from a woman of 80 years or more with acute or convalescent COVID-19.

This clone was observed a few times. V and J are TRBV9 and TRBJ1-3; D remains ambiguous. Trimming left V 3 bases short and J 7 bases short, with 17 bases between. CDR1 is SGDLS, CDR2 YYNGEE, per germline. This CDR3 has 15 amino acids. The DNA of the CDR3 is TGTGCCAGCAGCGCCCACCTGGGATCGGGGAACACCATATATTTT. Translation gives CASSAHLGSGNTIYF.

This clone was counted a single time. The genes are TRBV19 and TRBJ1-1; 8 nucleotides match TRBD1. The CDR3 spans 16 residues. Germline V gives CDR1 LNHDA, CDR2 SQIVND (reference sequence). Unmatched junction bases numbered 9, after V lost 3 bases and J lost 3 bases. Here the CDR3 reads CASSIIRGQGDTEAFF. The CDR3 nucleotides read TGTGCCAGTAGTATTATACGAGGACAGGGAGACACTGAAGCTTTCTTT.

CDR3 residues: CASSQEGEKLFF. The CDR3 DNA reads TGCGCCAGCAGTCAGGAGGGGGAAAAACTGTTTTTT. The V call is TRBV5-1, the J call TRBJ1-4, with D possibly TRBD1 on 5 matching bases. Germline assignment: CDR1 SGHRS and CDR2 YFSETQ. The CDR3 is made up of 12 amino acids. V lost 5 bases to trimming and J lost 8 bases, with 10 bases between them.

The CDR3 reads CASSIVYRGTGELFF. In nucleotides, the CDR3 is TGTGCCAGTAGTATCGTATACAGGGGCACCGGGGAGCTGTTTTTT. V usage is TRBV19 and J usage is TRBJ2-2; 7 bases agree with TRBD1. Trimming cost V 3 bases and J 4 bases; bases outside gene matches: 5. The germline V gene encodes CDR1 LNHDA and CDR2 SQIVND (reference sequence). The CDR3 runs to 15 residues.

J is TRBJ2-1 and V is TRBV4-3; 9 bases agree with TRBD2. V lost 0 bases to trimming and J lost 7 bases; unmatched junction nucleotides: 7. The germline gives CDR1 LGHNA, CDR2 YSLEER. This CDR3 spans 16 amino acids. CDR3 nucleotide sequence: TGCGCCAGCAGCCAAGATCTGGCGGGGGGGCGGAATGAGCAGTTCTTC. As protein: CASSQDLAGGRNEQFF.

The chain links TRBV29-1 to TRBJ2-3; 7 bases are a match to TRBD2. The germline V gene has CDR1 SQVTM and CDR2 ANQGSEA. This CDR3 has 13 amino acids. Unmatched junction bases numbered 11, after V lost 8 bases and J lost 6 bases. CDR3 DNA: TGCAGCCCAAAGGGACTAACACACGATACGCAGTATTTT. Encoded protein: CSPKGLTHDTQYF.

The chain uses TRBV5-1 and TRBJ2-7; 7 bases are a match to TRBD1. The CDR3 consists of 14 residues. The V segment lost 5 bases and the J segment 0 bases; nucleotides outside the gene matches: 5. CDR1 and CDR2 (germline): SGHRS, YFSETQ. CDR3 amino acids: CASRWGQSSYEQYF. As DNA, the CDR3 is TGCGCCAGCAGATGGGGACAGAGCTCCTACGAGCAGTACTTC. Looking up the rest from reference TRBV5-1 and TRBJ2-7 gives the full variable domain: KAGVTQTPRYLIKTRGQQVTLSCSPISGHRSVSWYQQTPGQGLQFLFEYFSETQRNKGNFPGRFSGRQFSNSRSEMNVSTLELGDSALYLCASRWGQSSYEQYFGPGTRLTVT.

V gene TRBV6-5 combines with J gene TRBJ1-1; D uncertain. With 7 bases removed from V and 0 bases from J, the gap between germline ends came to 9 bases. This CDR3 is built from 13 residues. The germline V gene encodes CDR1 MNHEY and CDR2 SVGAGI. The CDR3 spells CASKQPMNTEAFF. CDR3 nucleotides: TGTGCCAGCAAACAGCCGATGAACACTGAAGCTTTCTTT.

This clone was recorded once. This chain joins TRBV5-1 and TRBJ1-5, with D maybe TRBD1 (6 bases). The V end was cut by 4 bases, the J end by 6 bases, with 17 bases between. CDR3 length equals 15 residues. Germline CDR1 SGHRS, CDR2 YFSETQ. The CDR3 loop is CASSPNVGAAQPQHF. The CDR3 DNA reads as TGCGCCAGCAGCCCAAATGTGGGGGCGGCTCAGCCCCAGCATTTT.